Listed here is a single T cell receptor (beta chain). Its specificity is unknown. Germline values: CDR1 LGHNA, CDR2 YSLEER. The CDR3 has 13 amino acids. Trimming took off 0 bases at V and 8 bases at J, with 8 bases between the two ends. The sample is drawn from a study of lymphopenia after photon versus proton radiotherapy. TCRdb's copy holds only in-frame clones and misses some; the assay was immunoSEQ multiplex PCR. The sample lists some 6,100 clones, roughly nine tenths occurring once. The study, taken as a whole, reports: In patients who died, overall survival fell as post-nadir TCR diversity dropped more.

Sample: peripheral blood, taken from a patient treated with photon-based radiotherapy. The TCR originated in a man aged 60 to 69 with cholangiocarcinoma. V usage is TRBV4-3 and J usage is TRBJ2-1; tentatively, D is TRBD1 (5 bases). CDR3: CASSQEDSDEQFF. The DNA for the CDR3 is TGCGCCAGCAGCCAAGAAGACAGTGATGAGCAGTTCTTC.